The source of this T cell receptor (beta chain) is a study of post-analysis software for immune sequencing data. The overall study: In terms of disease course, relapsing-remitting, secondary progressive and progressive-relapsing multiple sclerosis were included.

In germline, CDR1 is SGHTA, CDR2 FQGTGA. Trimming shortened V by 5 bases and J by 6 bases, and 13 bases separated the two germline ends. The length of the CDR3 is 13 residues. Unique molecular identifiers featured in each of the TCR beta cDNA libraries. The yield from about 1 to 10 million T cells was some 500,000 cDNA molecules in total. TCRdb reprocessed the PCR reads with MiXCR, giving one entry per CDR3 protein. The table includes hundreds of thousands of distinct CDR3 sequences, approximately 60% detected once. Whole-study findings and limits: Diversity measured as normalized Chao1 was significantly lower in multiple sclerosis patients than in controls. Same-batch preparations were strongly co-clustered by F measure. There were roughly five TRBV segments more frequent in patients than controls, and TRBV5-6, TRBV5-1 and TRBV20-1 were among them.

About this clonotype itself: Its antigen is currently unknown.

The sequencing input was blood. V and J are TRBV7-3 and TRBJ1-1; the D is unclear. The sequence was collected from a girl aged 2 to 10 with multiple sclerosis. The chain's CDR3 is CASSRTMGSEAFF. The CDR3 DNA follows: TGTGCCAGCAGCCGGACCATGGGGTCTGAAGCTTTCTTT.